The 2 T cell receptor beta chains in this list originate from one sample, sequenced in a study of beta chain features in type 1 diabetes. Whole-study findings and limits: TCRB CDR3s from Type 1 diabetes patients were moderately but significantly shorter in all four CD4+ subsets.

What was sequenced were expressed TCRB transcripts, since all of the isolated RNA had been reverse transcribed. The protocol was immunoSEQ multiplex PCR, while the TCRdb copy is restricted to in-frame clones and leaves out a portion. The table has about 340,000 clones, about 13% seen once; the top ten hold roughly 0.016%. Their specific antigens are unknown. The sequencing sample was made of naive CD4+ T cells from blood. The receptors stem from a woman in her late teens or twenties with type 1 diabetes.

This clone was observed a handful of times. V is TRBV7-9 and J is TRBJ1-2; no clear D gene. V was pared by 1 base and J by 8 bases, with 8 bases between. CDR3 size: 12 residues. Germline V lookup: CDR1 SEHNR, CDR2 FQNEAQ (reference sequence). The CDR3, as DNA: TGTGCCAGCAGCTTAGGTCGACTAGGCTACACCTTC. It codes for CASSLGRLGYTF.

This clone came up a few times. The J gene is TRBJ2-3, the V gene TRBV11-3; possibly TRBD2 for D (5 bases). Trimming stripped 2 bases from V and 6 bases from J, with 12 bases between. CDR1 is SGHNT and CDR2 is YENEEA in the germline V gene. This CDR3 spans 14 amino acids. CDR3 DNA: TGTGCCAGCAGCTTACGAGGGATCGGGGATACGCAGTATTTT. Translation gives CASSLRGIGDTQYF.